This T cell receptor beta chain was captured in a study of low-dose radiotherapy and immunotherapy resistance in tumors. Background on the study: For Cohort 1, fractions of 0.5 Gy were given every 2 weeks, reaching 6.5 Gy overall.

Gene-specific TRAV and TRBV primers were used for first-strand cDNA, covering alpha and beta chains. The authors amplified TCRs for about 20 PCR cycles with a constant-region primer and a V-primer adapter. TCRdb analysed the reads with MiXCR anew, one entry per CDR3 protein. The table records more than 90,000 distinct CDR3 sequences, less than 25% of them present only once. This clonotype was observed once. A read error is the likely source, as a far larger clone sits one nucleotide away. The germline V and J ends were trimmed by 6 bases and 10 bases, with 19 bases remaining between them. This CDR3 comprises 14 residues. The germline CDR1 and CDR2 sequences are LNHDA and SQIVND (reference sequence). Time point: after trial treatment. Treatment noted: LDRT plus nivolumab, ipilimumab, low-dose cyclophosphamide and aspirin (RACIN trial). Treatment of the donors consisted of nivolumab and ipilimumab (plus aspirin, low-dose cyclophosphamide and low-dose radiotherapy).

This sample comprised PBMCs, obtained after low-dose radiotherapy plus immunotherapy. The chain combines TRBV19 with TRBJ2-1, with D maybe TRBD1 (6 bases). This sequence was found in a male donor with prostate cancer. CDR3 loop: CASSDRDTSYEQFF. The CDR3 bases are TGTGCCAGTAGCGACCGGGACACCTCCTACGAGCAGTTCTTC.